Only one count was recorded for the clone carrying this T cell receptor (beta chain). Its antigen is unidentified. Primers: 60 Vbeta forward and 13 Jbeta reverse. Assay used: immunoSEQ multiplex PCR; TCRdb lists only in-frame clones, some missing. The table has some 130,000 clones, roughly three quarters seen once. These data are taken from a study of cytomegalovirus exposure and HLA in healthy donors. Findings and limits, study-wide: Most TCR sequences proved rare, with some public TCRs found in many donors. In an earlier analysis, most TCR beta V segments were productive about 87% or about 30% of the time. Differences between HLA loci emerged in a later analysis of TCR association rates, with DRB1 most and HLA-C fewest. Researchers reported in a later analysis that a missense DCLRE1C variant was tied to TCR beta V- and J-gene trimming.

The CDR3 covers 16 residues. The ends lost 5 bases at V and 2 bases at J; junction bases unmatched: 8. Looked up from germline, CDR1 is LGHNT and CDR2 is FRNRAP. The sample consisted of PBMCs. This receptor was obtained from a man aged 30-40 years in good health and CMV-seronegative. The chain has TRBV12-5 and TRBJ2-3; TRBD1 agrees at 9 bases. The CDR3 DNA sequence: TGTGCTAGTGGTCCGGGACAGGGCCTCAACACAGATACGCAGTATTTT. Encoded protein: CASGPGQGLNTDTQYF.